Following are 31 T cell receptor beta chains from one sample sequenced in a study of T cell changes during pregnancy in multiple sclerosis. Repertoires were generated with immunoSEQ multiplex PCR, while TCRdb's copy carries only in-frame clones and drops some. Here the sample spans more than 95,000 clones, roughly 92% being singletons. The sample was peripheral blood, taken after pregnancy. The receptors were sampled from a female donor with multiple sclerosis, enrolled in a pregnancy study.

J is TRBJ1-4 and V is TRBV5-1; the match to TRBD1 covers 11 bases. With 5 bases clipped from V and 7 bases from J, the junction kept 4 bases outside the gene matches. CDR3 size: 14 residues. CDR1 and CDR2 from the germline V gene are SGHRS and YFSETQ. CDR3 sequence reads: CASRAGTGGEKLFF. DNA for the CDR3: TGCGCCAGCAGGGCCGGGACAGGGGGTGAAAAACTGTTTTTT.

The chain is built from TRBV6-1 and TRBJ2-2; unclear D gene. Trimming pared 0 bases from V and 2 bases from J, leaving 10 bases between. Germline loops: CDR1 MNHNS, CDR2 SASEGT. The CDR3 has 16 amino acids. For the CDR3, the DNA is TGTGCCAGCAGTGAAGCGTGGCATCTCAACACCGGGGAGCTGTTTTTT. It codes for CASSEAWHLNTGELFF.

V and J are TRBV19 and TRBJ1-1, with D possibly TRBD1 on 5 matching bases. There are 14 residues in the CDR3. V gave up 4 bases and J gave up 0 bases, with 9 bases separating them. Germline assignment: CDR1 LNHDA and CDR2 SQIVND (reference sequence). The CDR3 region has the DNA TGTGCCAGTAGTACAGGGCTCCTGAACACTGAAGCTTTCTTT. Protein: CASSTGLLNTEAFF.

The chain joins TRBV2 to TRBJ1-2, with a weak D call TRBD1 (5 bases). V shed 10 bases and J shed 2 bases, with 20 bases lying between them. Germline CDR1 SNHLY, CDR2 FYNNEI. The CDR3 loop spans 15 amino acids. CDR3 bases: TGTGCCATCATAGGAGGGGCCTCCAAGAACTATGGCTACACCTTC. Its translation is CAIIGGASKNYGYTF. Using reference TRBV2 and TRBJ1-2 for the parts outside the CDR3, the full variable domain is EPEVTQTPSHQVTQMGQEVILRCVPISNHLYFYWYRQILGQKVEFLVSFYNNEISEKSEIFDDQFSVERPDGSNFTLKIRSTKLEDSAMYFCAIIGGASKNYGYTFGSGTRLTVV.

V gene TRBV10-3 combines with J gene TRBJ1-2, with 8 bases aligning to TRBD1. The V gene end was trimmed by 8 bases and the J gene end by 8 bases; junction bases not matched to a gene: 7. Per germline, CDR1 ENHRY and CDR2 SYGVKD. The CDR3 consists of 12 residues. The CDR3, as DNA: TGTGCCATCGCATACAGGGGGGTCGGCTACACCTTC. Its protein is CAIAYRGVGYTF.

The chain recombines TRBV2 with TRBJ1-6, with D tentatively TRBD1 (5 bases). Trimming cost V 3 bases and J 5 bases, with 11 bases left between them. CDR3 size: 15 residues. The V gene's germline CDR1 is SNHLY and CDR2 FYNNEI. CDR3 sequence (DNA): TGTGCCAGCAGTGACCTCAAACAGGATAATTCACCCCTCCACTTT. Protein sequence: CASSDLKQDNSPLHF. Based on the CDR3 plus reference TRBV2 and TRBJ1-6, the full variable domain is EPEVTQTPSHQVTQMGQEVILRCVPISNHLYFYWYRQILGQKVEFLVSFYNNEISEKSEIFDDQFSVERPDGSNFTLKIRSTKLEDSAMYFCASSDLKQDNSPLHFGNGTRLTVT.

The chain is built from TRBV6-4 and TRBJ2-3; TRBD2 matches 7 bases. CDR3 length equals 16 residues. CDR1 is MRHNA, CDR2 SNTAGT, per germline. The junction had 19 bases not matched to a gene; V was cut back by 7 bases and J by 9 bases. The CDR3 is CASTPGGAGMGGTQYF. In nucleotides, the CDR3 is TGTGCCAGCACCCCCGGCGGGGCTGGGATGGGAGGGACGCAGTATTTT.

The CDR3: CASSLDRSSGRAGELFF. As DNA, the CDR3 is TGTGCCAGCAGCTTGGATCGGAGTAGCGGGAGGGCCGGGGAGCTGTTTTTT. The chain is built from TRBV5-4 and TRBJ2-2; TRBD2 matches at 11 bases. CDR3 length: 17 residues. Germline CDR1 is SGHNT and CDR2 is YYREEE (reference sequence). The V gene end was trimmed by 0 bases and the J gene end by 6 bases; junction bases not matched to a gene: 7.

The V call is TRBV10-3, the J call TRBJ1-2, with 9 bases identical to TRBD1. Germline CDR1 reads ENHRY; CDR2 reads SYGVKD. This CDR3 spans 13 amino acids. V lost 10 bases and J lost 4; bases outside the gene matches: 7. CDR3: CATKQGASYGYTF. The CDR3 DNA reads TGTGCCACCAAACAGGGGGCCTCCTATGGCTACACCTTC.

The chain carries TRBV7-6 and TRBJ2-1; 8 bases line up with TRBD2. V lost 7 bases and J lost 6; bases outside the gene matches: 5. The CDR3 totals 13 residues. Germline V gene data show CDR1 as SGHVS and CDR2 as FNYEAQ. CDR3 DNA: TGTGCCAGCACGACGGGAGGGCCCAATGAGCAGTTCTTC. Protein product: CASTTGGPNEQFF.

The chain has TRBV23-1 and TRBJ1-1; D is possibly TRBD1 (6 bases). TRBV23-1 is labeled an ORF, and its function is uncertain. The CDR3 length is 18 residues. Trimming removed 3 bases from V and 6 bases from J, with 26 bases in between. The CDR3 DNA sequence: TGCGCCAGCAGTCATTGGGGACCCCCCTGGGGGCTAAGCGCTGAAGCTTTCTTT. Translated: CASSHWGPPWGLSAEAFF.

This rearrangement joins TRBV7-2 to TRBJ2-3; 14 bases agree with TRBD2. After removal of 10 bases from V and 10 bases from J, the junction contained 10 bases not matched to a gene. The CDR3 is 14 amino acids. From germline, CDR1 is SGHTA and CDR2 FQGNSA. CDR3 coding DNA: TGTGCCACGACTAGCGGGAGGGCCGGGGAGGCGCAGTATTTT. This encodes CATTSGRAGEAQYF. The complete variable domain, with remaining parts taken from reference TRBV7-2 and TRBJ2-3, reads GAGVSQSPSNKVTEKGKDVELRCDPISGHTALYWYRQSLGQGLEFLIYFQGNSAPDKSGLPSDRFSAERTGGSVSTLTIQRTQQEDSAVYLCATTSGRAGEAQYFGPGTRLTVL.

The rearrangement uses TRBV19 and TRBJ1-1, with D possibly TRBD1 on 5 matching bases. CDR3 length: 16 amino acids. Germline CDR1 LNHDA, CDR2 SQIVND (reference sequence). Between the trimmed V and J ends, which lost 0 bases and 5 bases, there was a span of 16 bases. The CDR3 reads CASSIDLGAGGTEAFF. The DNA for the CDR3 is TGTGCCAGTAGTATAGATCTGGGTGCGGGGGGGACTGAAGCTTTCTTT. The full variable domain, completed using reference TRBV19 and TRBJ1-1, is DGGITQSPKYLFRKEGQNVTLSCEQNLNHDAMYWYRQDPGQGLRLIYYSQIVNDFQKGDIAEGYSVSREKKESFPLTVTSAQKNPTAFYLCASSIDLGAGGTEAFFGQGTRLTVV.

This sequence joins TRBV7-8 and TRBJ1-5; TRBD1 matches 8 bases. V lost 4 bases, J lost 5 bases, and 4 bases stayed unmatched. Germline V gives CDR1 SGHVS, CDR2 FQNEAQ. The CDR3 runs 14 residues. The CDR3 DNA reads TGTGCCAGCAGCTCATACAGGGGGGATCAGCCCCAGCATTTT. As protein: CASSSYRGDQPQHF.

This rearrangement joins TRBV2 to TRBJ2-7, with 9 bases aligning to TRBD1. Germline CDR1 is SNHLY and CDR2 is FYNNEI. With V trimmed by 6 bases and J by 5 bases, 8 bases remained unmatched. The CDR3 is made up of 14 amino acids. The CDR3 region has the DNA TGTGCCAGCAGCTCCGGGACAGGGACCCACGAGCAGTACTTC. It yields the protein CASSSGTGTHEQYF.

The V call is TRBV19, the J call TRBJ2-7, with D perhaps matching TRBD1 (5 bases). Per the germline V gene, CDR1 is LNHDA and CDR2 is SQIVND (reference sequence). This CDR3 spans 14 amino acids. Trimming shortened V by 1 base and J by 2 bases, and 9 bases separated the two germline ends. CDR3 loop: CASSIVGAAYEQYF. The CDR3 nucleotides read TGTGCCAGTAGTATAGTTGGGGCAGCCTACGAGCAGTACTTC.

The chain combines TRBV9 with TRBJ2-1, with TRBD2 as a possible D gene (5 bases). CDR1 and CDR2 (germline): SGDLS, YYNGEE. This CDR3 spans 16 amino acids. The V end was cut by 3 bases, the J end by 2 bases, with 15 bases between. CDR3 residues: CASSGPSEVPYNEQFF. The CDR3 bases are TGTGCCAGCAGCGGCCCGTCGGAGGTTCCCTACAATGAGCAGTTCTTC.

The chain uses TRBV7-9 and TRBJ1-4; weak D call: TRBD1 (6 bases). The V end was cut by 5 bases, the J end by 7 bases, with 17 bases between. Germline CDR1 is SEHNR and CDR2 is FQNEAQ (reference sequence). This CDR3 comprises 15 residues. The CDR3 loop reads CASSPRTAPIEKLFF. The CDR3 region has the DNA TGTGCCAGCAGCCCCCGGACAGCCCCAATTGAAAAACTGTTTTTT.

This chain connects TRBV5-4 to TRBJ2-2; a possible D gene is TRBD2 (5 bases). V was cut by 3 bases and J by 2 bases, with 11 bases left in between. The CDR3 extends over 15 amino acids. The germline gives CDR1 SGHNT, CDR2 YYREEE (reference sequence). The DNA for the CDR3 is TGTGCCAGCAGCTCCCGGACTGATAACACCGGGGAGCTGTTTTTT. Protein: CASSSRTDNTGELFF. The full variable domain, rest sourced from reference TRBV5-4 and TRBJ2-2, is ETGVTQSPTHLIKTRGQQVTLRCSSQSGHNTVSWYQQALGQGPQFIFQYYREEENGRGNFPPRFSGLQFPNYSSELNVNALELDDSALYLCASSSRTDNTGELFFGEGSRLTVL.

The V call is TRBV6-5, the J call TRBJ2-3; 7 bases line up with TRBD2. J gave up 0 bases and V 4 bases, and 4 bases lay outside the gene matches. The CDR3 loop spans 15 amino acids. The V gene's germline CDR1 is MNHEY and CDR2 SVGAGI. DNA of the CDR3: TGTGCCAGCAGTTCCAGCGGGGTCAGCACAGATACGCAGTATTTT. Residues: CASSSSGVSTDTQYF.

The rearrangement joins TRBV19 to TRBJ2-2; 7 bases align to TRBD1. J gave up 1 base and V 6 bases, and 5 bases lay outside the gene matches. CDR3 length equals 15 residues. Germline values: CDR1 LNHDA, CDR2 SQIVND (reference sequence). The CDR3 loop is CASSPGTENTGELFF. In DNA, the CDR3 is TGTGCCAGTAGCCCCGGGACAGAGAACACCGGGGAGCTGTTTTTT.

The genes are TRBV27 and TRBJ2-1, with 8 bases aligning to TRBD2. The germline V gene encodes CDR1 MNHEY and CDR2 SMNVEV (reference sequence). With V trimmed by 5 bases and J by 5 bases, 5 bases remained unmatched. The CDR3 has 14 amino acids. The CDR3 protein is CASSPTSVDNEQFF. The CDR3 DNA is TGTGCCAGCAGTCCGACTAGCGTTGACAATGAGCAGTTCTTC.

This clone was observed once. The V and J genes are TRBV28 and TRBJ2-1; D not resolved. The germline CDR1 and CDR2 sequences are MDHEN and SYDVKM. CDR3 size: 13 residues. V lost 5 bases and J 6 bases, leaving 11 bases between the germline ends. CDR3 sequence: CASSPLSGNEQFF. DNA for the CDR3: TGTGCCAGCAGTCCTCTTTCGGGCAATGAGCAGTTCTTC.

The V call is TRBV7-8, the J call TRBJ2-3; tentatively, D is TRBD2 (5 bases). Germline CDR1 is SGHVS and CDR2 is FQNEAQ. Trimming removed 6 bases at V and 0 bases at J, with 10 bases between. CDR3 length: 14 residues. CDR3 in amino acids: CASRPPGSTDTQYF. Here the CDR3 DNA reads TGTGCCAGCAGACCCCCGGGGAGCACAGATACGCAGTATTTT.

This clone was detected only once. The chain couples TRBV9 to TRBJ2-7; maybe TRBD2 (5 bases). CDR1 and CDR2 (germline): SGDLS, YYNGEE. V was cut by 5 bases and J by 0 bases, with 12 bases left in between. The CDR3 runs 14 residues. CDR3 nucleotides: TGTGCCAGCAGTTCAGGAGGAAGCTCCTACGAGCAGTACTTC. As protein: CASSSGGSSYEQYF.

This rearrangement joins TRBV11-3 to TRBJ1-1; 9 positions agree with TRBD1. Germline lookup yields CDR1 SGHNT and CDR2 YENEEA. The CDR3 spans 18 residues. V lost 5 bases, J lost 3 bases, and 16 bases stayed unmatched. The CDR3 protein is CASSAHRGREVGDTEAFF. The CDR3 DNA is TGTGCCAGCAGCGCACACAGGGGGCGCGAGGTCGGGGACACTGAAGCTTTCTTT.

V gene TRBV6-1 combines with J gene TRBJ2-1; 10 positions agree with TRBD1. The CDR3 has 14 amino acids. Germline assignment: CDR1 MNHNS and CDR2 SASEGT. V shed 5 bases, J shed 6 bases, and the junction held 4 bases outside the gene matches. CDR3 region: CASSSRTGGNEQFF. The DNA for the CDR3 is TGTGCCAGCAGTTCTCGGACAGGGGGCAATGAGCAGTTCTTC.

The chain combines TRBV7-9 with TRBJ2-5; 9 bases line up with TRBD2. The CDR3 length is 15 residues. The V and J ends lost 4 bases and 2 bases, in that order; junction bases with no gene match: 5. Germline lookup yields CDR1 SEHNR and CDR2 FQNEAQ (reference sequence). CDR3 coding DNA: TGTGCCAGCAGCTCCTTAGCGGGAGCGCAAGAGACCCAGTACTTC. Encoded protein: CASSSLAGAQETQYF.

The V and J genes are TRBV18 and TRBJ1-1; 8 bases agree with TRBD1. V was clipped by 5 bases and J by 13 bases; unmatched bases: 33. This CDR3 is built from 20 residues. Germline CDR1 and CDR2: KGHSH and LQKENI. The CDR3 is CASSVGQGRETTRGTLKLFF. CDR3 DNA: TGTGCCAGCTCAGTCGGACAGGGTAGGGAAACCACGCGCGGAACACTGAAGCTTTTCTTT.

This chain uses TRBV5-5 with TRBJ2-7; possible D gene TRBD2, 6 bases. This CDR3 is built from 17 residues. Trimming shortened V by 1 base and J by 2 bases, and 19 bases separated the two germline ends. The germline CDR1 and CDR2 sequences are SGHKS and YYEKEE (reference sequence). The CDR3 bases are TGTGCCAGCAGCTTGCGGAGGGTAGGGACGGGAACCTACGAGCAGTACTTC. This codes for CASSLRRVGTGTYEQYF.

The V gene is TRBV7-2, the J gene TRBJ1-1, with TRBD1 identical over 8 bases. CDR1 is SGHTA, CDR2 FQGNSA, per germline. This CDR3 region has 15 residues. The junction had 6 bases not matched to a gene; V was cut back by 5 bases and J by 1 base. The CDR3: CASSRLGQANTEAFF. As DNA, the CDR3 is TGTGCCAGCAGCCGGCTGGGACAGGCGAACACTGAAGCTTTCTTT.